This note documents a single TCR beta chain sequence. Germline CDR1 reads SEHNR; CDR2 reads FQNEAQ (reference sequence). The CDR3 is 11 residues long. V was clipped by 1 base and J by 8 bases, with 5 bases between them. The data stem from a study of OX40 agonist ivuxolimab in advanced cancers. TCRdb keeps only in-frame clones here, not all; method: immunoSEQ multiplex PCR. The sample shows approximately 67,000 clones, more than 75% of them seen only once. The starting material was CD4+ or CD8+ T cells sorted from blood, obtained in a trial of the OX40 agonist ivuxolimab. This clonotype was obtained from an adult with an advanced solid tumor such as melanoma, head and neck, liver or kidney cancer. The chain recombines TRBV7-9 with TRBJ1-2; no clear D gene. The DNA of the CDR3 is TGTGCCAGCAGCTTAGAGGGAGGCTACACCTTC. Encoded protein: CASSLEGGYTF.